A selection of T cell receptor beta chains follows, all from one sample in a study of Ad26.COV2.S vaccination and SARS-CoV-2 variants. Assay: immunoSEQ multiplex PCR; the TCRdb copy retains only in-frame clones and omits some. The data contain hundreds of thousands of clones, roughly 90% of them singletons. Source: peripheral blood, taken in a trial of Ad26.COV2.S vaccine versus placebo. These receptors all come from a person between 18 and 59 years old who received the Ad26.COV2.S COVID-19 vaccine or a placebo. Each CDR3 is given with its conserved first and last residue. D genes are given only for firm matches. Where a row states a size, it is once, few, many or the class of an expanded clone; other rows omit it.

TRBV29-1	.	11	.	TRBJ1-4	TGCAGCGCCGGGGGGTGGGAAAAACTGTTTTTT	CSAGGWEKLFF
TRBV7-9	.	14	.	TRBJ2-5	TGTGCCAGCAGCGGCGGGACAGAACAAGAGACCCAGTACTTC	CASSGGTEQETQYF
TRBV6-5	.	13	once	TRBJ2-7	TGTGCCAGCAGTTACAGGGTATCCTACGAGCAGTACTTC	CASSYRVSYEQYF
TRBV19	.	15	.	TRBJ1-2	TGTGCCAGTAGTATAGGCCCAGGGGCTAACTATGGCTACACCTTC	CASSIGPGANYGYTF
TRBV19	.	17	once	TRBJ2-2	TGTGCCAGTAAGCCCTCCGGTTGGCTAGGAAACACCGGGGAGCTGTTTTTT	CASKPSGWLGNTGELFF
TRBV14	TRBD1	16	.	TRBJ2-1	TGTGCCAGCAGCCAAGTGGACAGGAGCTCCTACAATGAGCAGTTCTTC	CASSQVDRSSYNEQFF
TRBV7-2	TRBD1	14	.	TRBJ2-7	TGTGCCAGCAGCTCCAGATCCGGGACAGGGGAGCAGTACTTC	CASSSRSGTGEQYF
TRBV28	.	13	.	TRBJ1-2	TGTGCCAGCAGCCCAGGACAGCTCCGGCTCACCACCTTC	CASSPGQLRLTTF
TRBV5-1	TRBD1	16	.	TRBJ2-7	TGCGCCAGCAGCTTCAAACCGGGACAGGGGACCTACGAGCAGTACTTC	CASSFKPGQGTYEQYF
TRBV5-1	TRBD1	14	.	TRBJ2-2	TGCGCCAGCAGCCAGGGACAGGGAGCCGGGGAGCTGTTTTTT	CASSQGQGAGELFF
TRBV4-3	.	15	.	TRBJ1-6	TGCGCCAGCAGCCAAGATCAAGGGTATTGGTCACCCCTCCACTTT	CASSQDQGYWSPLHF
TRBV5-6	.	12	.	TRBJ1-5	TGTGCCAGCAGCTCCCCGGGTCAGCCCCAGCATTTT	CASSSPGQPQHF
TRBV4-3	.	15	.	TRBJ1-2	TGCGCCAGCAGCCAATACCGGGGAGCTAACTATGGCTACACCTTC	CASSQYRGANYGYTF
TRBV5-6	.	16	.	TRBJ2-5	TGTGCCAGCAGCTTACCCCTTCGAGGGTACCAAGAGACCCAGTACTTC	CASSLPLRGYQETQYF
TRBV11-2	TRBD1	16	.	TRBJ2-7	TGTGCCAGCAGCTTAGAGGGGGACAGAAAGCTCCACGAGCAGTACTTC	CASSLEGDRKLHEQYF
TRBV6-2/TRBV6-3	.	14	.	TRBJ1-6	TGTGCCAGCAGTTCATTTGGGGTGAATTCACCCCTCCACTTT	CASSSFGVNSPLHF
TRBV6-2/TRBV6-3	.	13	.	TRBJ1-1	TGTGCCAGCAGTTACGGTCAGCCCACTGAAGCTTTCTTT	CASSYGQPTEAFF
TRBV5-3	.	20	.	TRBJ2-4	TGTGCCAGAAGCGTGCAGTACGGGGAAACTGACCCTAGCGTCAAAAACATTCAGTACTTC	CARSVQYGETDPSVKNIQYF
TRBV5-1	TRBD1	15	.	TRBJ2-1	TGCGCCAGCAGCTTTTTGGACAGGGATACCGGTGAGCAGTTCTTC	CASSFLDRDTGEQFF
TRBV5-1	.	16	.	TRBJ2-7	TGCGCCAGCAGCGTAGATCTATCCCGGAATTCCTACGAGCAGTACTTC	CASSVDLSRNSYEQYF
TRBV5-6	.	14	.	TRBJ2-5	TGTGCCAGCAGCGTGCCCGGGACTTCAGAGACCCAGTACTTC	CASSVPGTSETQYF
TRBV7-8	TRBD1	17	.	TRBJ1-5	TGTGCCAGCAGCTTAGTAGCGGGACAGGGTACAAATCAGCCCCAGCATTTT	CASSLVAGQGTNQPQHF
TRBV13	.	12	.	TRBJ1-2	TGTGCCAGCAGCCCCGGGACGGGAGGCTACACCTTC	CASSPGTGGYTF
TRBV6-5	.	13	.	TRBJ1-1	TGTGCCAGCAGTTACTCAAGTGTTGCTGAAGCTTTCTTT	CASSYSSVAEAFF
TRBV5-8	.	14	.	TRBJ1-1	TGTGCCAGCAGCTTGAATCCTCGGTACACTGAAGCTTTCTTT	CASSLNPRYTEAFF
TRBV28	.	13	.	TRBJ2-7	TGTGCCAGCCAGGACGCCAACTCCTACGAGCAGTACTTC	CASQDANSYEQYF
TRBV15	.	17	once	TRBJ1-3	TGTGCCACCAGCAGACCCACTCACACAGGTTCTGGAAACACCATATATTTT	CATSRPTHTGSGNTIYF
TRBV6-1	.	14	.	TRBJ1-6	TGTGCCAGCAGTGAATCAGGGCGGGGTTCACCCCTCCACTTT	CASSESGRGSPLHF
TRBV6-2/TRBV6-3	.	15	.	TRBJ1-1	TGTGCCAGCAGTTACCCTCGGACCGGGGTTCCTGAAGCTTTCTTT	CASSYPRTGVPEAFF
TRBV6-2/TRBV6-3	.	13	.	TRBJ1-2	TGTGCCAGCAGTTACAGTAATCCGCTTGGCTACACCTTC	CASSYSNPLGYTF
TRBV9	.	15	few	TRBJ1-5	TGTGCCAGCAGCGTCCGGGACTATCGCAATCAGCCCCAGCATTTT	CASSVRDYRNQPQHF
TRBV27	.	13	.	TRBJ2-7	TGTGCCAGCAGTCGGACAGTATCCTACGAGCAGTACTTC	CASSRTVSYEQYF